This TCR beta chain derives from a study of T-cell reconstitution after alpha-beta-depleted transplantation in children. Many counts were recorded for this clonotype. This CDR3 comprises 14 residues. The germline gives CDR1 SGDLS, CDR2 YYNGEE. With V trimmed by 0 bases and J by 13 bases, 2 bases remained unmatched. Researchers prepared the TCRbeta library using unique molecular identifiers, the study reports. MiXCR was run by TCRdb on the PCR reads, yielding one entry per CDR3 protein. The sample holds 200,000 to 300,000 distinct CDR3 sequences; around 12% are singletons and the top ten take 2% to 3%.

The TCR originated in a human donor who donated a stem cell graft to a child with acute lymphoblastic leukemia. Sequencing used PBMCs from the stem cell graft donor, obtained from the stem cell graft. The rearrangement joins TRBV9 to TRBJ2-1, with 15 bases that match TRBD2. The CDR3 sequence is CASSVGTSGGEQFF. CDR3 DNA: TGTGCCAGCAGCGTAGGGACTAGCGGGGGGGAACAGTTCTTC.